The 20 T cell receptor beta chains presented below share a single source sample, sequenced in a study of vaccination and CD4 T cells after COVID-19. Their target antigens are unknown. Sequencing of cultured CD4+ T cell DNA used the Oncomine TCR Beta short-read assay. Via MiXCR, TCRdb re-called the PCR reads, giving one row per CDR3 protein. The sample carries under 7,000 distinct CDR3 sequences, 32% recorded once. Described treatment: roughly nine-day PBMC culture with coronavirus spike peptide pools or control peptides (ViraFEST assay). The source material was CD4+ T cells from blood, cultured in vitro, sampled after SARS-CoV-2 vaccination. Receptors originate from a human donor who had recovered from COVID-19.

V and J are TRBV28 and TRBJ2-2; TRBD2 matches at 12 bases. Germline CDR1 reads MDHEN; CDR2 reads SYDVKM. CDR3 length equals 16 residues. Germline trimming cut 5 bases from V and 8 bases from J; bases unmatched to any gene: 9. CDR3 residues: CASSLAGGPLAGELFF. The CDR3 DNA reads TGTGCCAGCAGTCTAGCGGGAGGGCCGTTAGCTGGGGAGCTGTTTTTT.

V usage is TRBV28 and J usage is TRBJ1-1, with TRBD1 matching 9 bases. This CDR3 has 15 residues. V gave up 2 bases and J gave up 5 bases; unmatched junction bases: 6. The germline CDR1 and CDR2 sequences are MDHEN and SYDVKM. Here the CDR3 reads CASSLNRGRSTEAFF. DNA of the CDR3: TGTGCCAGCAGTTTAAACAGGGGGCGTTCGACTGAAGCTTTCTTT. The whole variable domain, filled in from reference TRBV28 and TRBJ1-1, reads DVKVTQSSRYLVKRTGEKVFLECVQDMDHENMFWYRQDPGLGLRLIYFSYDVKMKEKGDIPEGYSVSREKKERFSLILESASTNQTSMYLCASSLNRGRSTEAFFGQGTRLTVV.

This clonotype was detected only a few times. The gene calls are TRBV7-9 and TRBJ1-6, with D perhaps matching TRBD1 (6 bases). The CDR3 consists of 14 residues. The germline V and J ends were trimmed by 5 bases and 6 bases, with 11 bases remaining between them. Germline CDR1 SEHNR, CDR2 FQNEAQ (reference sequence). The DNA of the CDR3 is TGTGCCAGCAGCCAGACAGGTCCTAATTCACCCCTCCACTTT. Translating it yields CASSQTGPNSPLHF. Full variable domain (outside the CDR3, taken from reference TRBV7-9 and TRBJ1-6): DTGVSQNPRHKITKRGQNVTFRCDPISEHNRLYWYRQTLGQGPEFLTYFQNEAQLEKSRLLSDRFSAERPKGSFSTLEIQRTEQGDSAMYLCASSQTGPNSPLHFGNGTRLTVT.

This sequence joins TRBV28 and TRBJ2-3; D is uncertain. This CDR3 is 11 amino acids long. Per the germline V gene, CDR1 is MDHEN and CDR2 is SYDVKM. V lost 5 bases to trimming and J lost 3 bases, with 3 bases between them. The chain's CDR3 is CASSTTDTQYF. DNA of the CDR3: TGTGCCAGCAGTACGACAGATACGCAGTATTTT.

V is TRBV6-5 and J is TRBJ1-1; no definite D call. The CDR3 loop spans 15 amino acids. The germline V and J ends were trimmed by 0 bases and 11 bases, with 19 bases remaining between them. Germline V gene lookup returns CDR1 MNHEY and CDR2 SVGAGI. In DNA, the CDR3 is TGTGCCAGCAGTTACTCACCATCTCGAGTGTTGACGGCTTTCTTT. This translates into CASSYSPSRVLTAFF.

The V gene is TRBV24-1, the J gene TRBJ2-5; 13 bases map to TRBD2. The CDR3 is 15 residues long. The J segment lost 6 bases and the V segment lost 2 bases, leaving 2 bases of the junction unmatched. Germline loops: CDR1 KGHDR, CDR2 SFDVKD. The CDR3 region has the DNA TGTGCCACCAGTGATTGGACTAGCGGGAGACAGACCCAGTACTTC. Translating it yields CATSDWTSGRQTQYF.

The sample holds a few counts of this clonotype. The chain uses TRBV20-1 and TRBJ2-5; D could derive from TRBD1 or TRBD2 (6 bases each). Germline V gives CDR1 DFQATT, CDR2 SNEGSKA (reference sequence). Trimming removed 8 bases at V and 5 bases at J, with 30 bases between. The CDR3 totals 17 residues. This CDR3 is CSYRAGSRSPGVETQYF. The CDR3 region has the DNA TGCAGTTACAGGGCGGGGTCAAGGTCTCCTGGTGTGGAGACCCAGTACTTC.

This clonotype is termed medium-sized (0.01 to 0.1%). This chain joins TRBV29-1 and TRBJ2-5; the D call may be TRBD1 or TRBD2 (6 bases each). The CDR3 totals 12 residues. CDR1 and CDR2 from the germline V gene are SQVTM and ANQGSEA. The CDR3 loop is CSWNREEETQYF. The CDR3 nucleotides are TGCAGTTGGAACAGGGAGGAAGAGACCCAGTACTTC. Filled out from reference TRBV29-1 and TRBJ2-5, the complete variable domain reads SAVISQKPSRDICQRGTSLTIQCQVDSQVTMMFWYRQQPGQSLTLIATANQGSEATYESGFVIDKFPISRPNLTFSTLTVSNMSPEDSSIYLCSWNREEETQYFGPGTRLLVL.

The J gene is TRBJ2-5, the V gene TRBV27, with TRBD2 matching 8 bases. Germline V CDR1 and CDR2: MNHEY, SMNVEV (reference sequence). Germline trimming cut 5 bases from V and 4 bases from J; bases unmatched to any gene: 6. The CDR3 length is 14 residues. The CDR3 DNA is TGTGCCAGCAGTCTGAGCGGGAGAGGAGAGACCCAGTACTTC. As protein: CASSLSGRGETQYF.

About this clonotype itself: The junction and the germline gene differ at one end; a read error may be behind it. The chain couples TRBV2 to TRBJ1-6; the D is unclear. The CDR3 extends over 14 amino acids. Germline lookup yields CDR1 SNHLY and CDR2 FYNNEI. The CDR3 is CASSDVGYNSSLHF. CDR3 coding DNA: TGTGCCAGCAGTGATGTGGGGTATAATTCATCCCTCCACTTT. Together with reference TRBV2 and TRBJ1-6, the CDR3 gives the full variable domain: EPEVTQTPSHQVTQMGQEVILRCVPISNHLYFYWYRQILGQKVEFLVSFYNNEISEKSEIFDDQFSVERPDGSNFTLKIRSTKLEDSAMYFCASSDVGYNSSLHFGNGTRLTVT.

The chain links TRBV27 to TRBJ1-5, with 8 bases fitting TRBD1. V was pared by 5 bases and J by 3 bases, with 9 bases of the junction left unmatched. Germline lookup yields CDR1 MNHEY and CDR2 SMNVEV (reference sequence). The CDR3 length is 16 residues. The CDR3 loop is CASSPRQGFDNQPQHF. DNA of the CDR3: TGTGCCAGCAGTCCACGACAGGGGTTTGACAATCAGCCCCAGCATTTT.

The genes are TRBV27 and TRBJ1-6; tentative D call: TRBD1 (6 bases). The germline V gene encodes CDR1 MNHEY and CDR2 SMNVEV (reference sequence). The V and J ends lost 3 bases and 10 bases respectively, with 13 bases between them. This CDR3 comprises 14 residues. The CDR3 sequence is CASSLGANYSPLHF. The CDR3 DNA follows: TGTGCCAGCAGTTTGGGGGCAAATTACTCACCCCTCCACTTT.

The chain uses TRBV28 and TRBJ1-2; D possibly corresponds to TRBD1 (6 bases). CDR1 MDHEN and CDR2 SYDVKM come from the germline V gene. CDR3 size: 14 residues. V lost 6 bases to trimming and J lost 7 bases, with 18 bases between them. CDR3 residues: CASRPSNTGSGYTF. CDR3 bases: TGTGCCAGCAGACCTTCGAACACAGGGTCTGGCTACACCTTC.

This clonotype came up a few times. The chain couples TRBV28 to TRBJ1-2, with 9 bases matching TRBD1. The CDR3 spans 13 residues. Germline lookup yields CDR1 MDHEN and CDR2 SYDVKM. The J segment lost 11 bases and the V segment lost 4 bases, leaving 8 bases of the junction unmatched. The CDR3, as DNA: TGTGCCAGCAGTTCCGGGACAGGGTTTGGTTACACCTTC. Protein product: CASSSGTGFGYTF.

The chain has TRBV27 and TRBJ1-5; 8 bases agree with TRBD1. Germline lookup yields CDR1 MNHEY and CDR2 SMNVEV (reference sequence). J lost 6 bases, V lost 4 bases, and 11 bases had no gene match. The CDR3 length is 16 residues. Here the CDR3 DNA reads TGTGCCAGCAGTTCTTATGGACAGGGCGGGGGTCAGCCCCAGCATTTT. Protein: CASSSYGQGGGQPQHF.

In regard to this clonotype: As the CDR3 is not closed by the conserved phenylalanine or tryptophan, this likely results from a read error. V is TRBV7-2 and J is TRBJ1-2, with 7 bases identical to TRBD1. With V trimmed by 5 bases and J by 4 bases, 10 bases remained unmatched. Germline CDR1 is SGHTA and CDR2 is FQGNSA. The CDR3 is 15 amino acids. CDR3 amino acids: CASSPGGTVTYGYTI. The DNA of the CDR3 is TGTGCCAGCAGCCCAGGGGGGACAGTAACCTATGGCTACACCATC.

The rearrangement links TRBV24-1 to TRBJ2-3; D tentatively reads TRBD1 or TRBD2 (5 bases each). V lost 4 bases to trimming and J lost 1 base, with 5 bases between them. CDR3 length: 13 residues. The germline V gene encodes CDR1 KGHDR and CDR2 SFDVKD. The CDR3 coding sequence is TGTGCCACCAGTGAGGGGGGCACAGATACGCAGTATTTT. This codes for CATSEGGTDTQYF.

By sample fraction, this clonotype is medium-sized. This chain links TRBV15 with TRBJ2-7, with D perhaps TRBD1 (6 bases). CDR3 size: 12 residues. Trimming cost V 3 bases and J 5 bases, with 8 bases left between them. The V gene's germline CDR1 is LNHNV and CDR2 YYDKDF (reference sequence). The chain's CDR3 is CATSSRGHEQYF. For the CDR3, the DNA is TGTGCCACCAGCAGCAGGGGACACGAGCAGTACTTC. Drawing the rest from reference TRBV15 and TRBJ2-7, the complete variable domain is DAMVIQNPRYQVTQFGKPVTLSCSQTLNHNVMYWYQQKSSQAPKLLFHYYDKDFNNEADTPDNFQSRRPNTSFCFLDIRSPGLGDTAMYLCATSSRGHEQYFGPGTRLTVT.

V usage is TRBV20-1 and J usage is TRBJ1-2; 10 nucleotides line up with TRBD1. V gave up 1 base and J gave up 4 bases; unmatched junction bases: 0. Germline CDR1 and CDR2: DFQATT and SNEGSKA (reference sequence). This CDR3 comprises 13 residues. Here the CDR3 reads CSARGTGGYGYTF. CDR3 in DNA: TGCAGTGCTAGAGGGACAGGGGGCTATGGCTACACCTTC.

The chain uses TRBV27 and TRBJ2-3; 11 bases fit TRBD2. J lost 9 bases, V lost 8 bases, and 19 bases had no gene match. The CDR3 length is 17 residues. Germline V CDR1 and CDR2: MNHEY, SMNVEV (reference sequence). CDR3 loop: CASSTRTSGSWPGTQYF. The CDR3 DNA sequence: TGTGCCAGCTCCACCCGGACTAGCGGGTCCTGGCCTGGAACGCAGTATTTT.